What follows are 6 T cell receptor beta chains derived from one specimen sequenced in a study of T cells expressing NK-cell markers. TCRdb reprocessed the 5' RACE reads and reports one entry per CDR3 protein, with no DNA. Its table lists approximately 550,000 distinct CDR3 sequences. The sample was blood T cells: a sorted CD56 or NKG2C T cell subset, CD4+ or CD8+ T cells, or bulk PBMC T cells (not recorded which). The receptors were gathered from a man younger than 30 in good health.

J is TRBJ2-2 and V is TRBV11-2. The CDR3 totals 13 residues. Germline V CDR1 and CDR2: SGHAT, FQNNGV. The CDR3 is CASTLDSTGELFF. Complete variable domain (other parts from reference TRBV11-2 and TRBJ2-2): EAGVAQSPRYKIIEKRQSVAFWCNPISGHATLYWYQQILGQGPKLLIQFQNNGVVDDSQLPKDRFSAERLKGVDSTLKIQPAKLEDSAVYLCASTLDSTGELFFGEGSRLTVL.

The rearrangement links TRBV28 to TRBJ2-1; without DNA, the TCRdb call of TRBD1 cannot be checked. CDR1 MDHEN and CDR2 SYDVKM come from the germline V gene. This CDR3 region has 15 residues. CDR3: CASSPGRRYYNEQFF. Using reference TRBV28 and TRBJ2-1 for the parts outside the CDR3, the full variable domain is DVKVTQSSRYLVKRTGEKVFLECVQDMDHENMFWYRQDPGLGLRLIYFSYDVKMKEKGDIPEGYSVSREKKERFSLILESASTNQTSMYLCASSPGRRYYNEQFFGPGTRLTVL.

The V gene is TRBV5-1, the J gene TRBJ2-2; as DNA is missing, the TRBD1 call by TCRdb cannot be tested. CDR1 SGHRS and CDR2 YFSETQ come from the germline V gene. The CDR3 totals 15 residues. This chain's CDR3 is CAASLRGDSTGELFF.

The V gene is TRBV7-9, the J gene TRBJ2-5; TCRdb names TRBD1, which stays unverified in the absence of DNA. From germline, CDR1 is SEHNR and CDR2 FQNEAQ (reference sequence). The CDR3 sequence is 16 residues long. This CDR3 reads CASSPGGTAIAETQYF.

The chain has TRBV10-3 and TRBJ2-7; absent DNA, TCRdb's TRBD1 call cannot be checked. Per the germline V gene, CDR1 is ENHRY and CDR2 is SYGVKD. This CDR3 contains 15 residues. This CDR3 reads CATRGQPGSPFEQYF.

V and J are TRBV19 and TRBJ2-5; no DNA is available, so the TRBD1 call from TCRdb remains unchecked. The CDR3 has 14 amino acids. CDR1 LNHDA and CDR2 SQIVND come from the germline V gene (reference sequence). This CDR3 reads CASSPQGVGETQYF.